In this sample, the clone carrying this T cell receptor beta chain turned up once. Its antigen is unknown. This sample is part of a study of cytomegalovirus exposure and HLA in healthy donors. Regarding the study as a whole: Later analysis found that TCR beta chains associated with HLA were more clonally expanded than other, equally common chains. Analyses of presence/absence relied on an assumption of roughly uniform sequencing depth across donors.

This PCR relied on a set of 60 Vbeta primers and 13 Jbeta primers. Repertoires were generated with immunoSEQ multiplex PCR, while TCRdb's copy carries only in-frame clones and drops some. The sample lists some 160,000 clones; 79% were seen once. The CDR3 contains 16 residues. The V end was cut by 8 bases, the J end by 4 bases, with 23 bases between. The germline gives CDR1 MGHDK, CDR2 SYGVNS. The TCR originated in a middle-aged woman in good health and CMV-seronegative. The chain combines TRBV25-1 with TRBJ1-1; D unresolved. The sample taken for sequencing was PBMCs. The CDR3, as DNA: TGTGCCAGCCGGCACCATAAAAGAGGGCGACCCACTGAAGCTTTCTTT. Amino acids: CASRHHKRGRPTEAFF.